This TCR beta chain was recovered during a study of T cells after yellow fever vaccination. Template switching with 5'RACE generated the TCR cDNA and added a universal primer site and UMIs. Using its own MiXCR run on the 5' RACE reads, TCRdb lists one record per CDR3 protein. The repertoire includes under 350,000 distinct CDR3 sequences, roughly 3.9% of them detected once, and just under 25% sits in the top ten. The CDR3 runs to 13 residues. CDR1 is DFQATT, CDR2 SNEGSKA, per germline (reference sequence). V lost 4 bases, J lost 4 bases, and 12 bases lay in between. V and J are TRBV20-1 and TRBJ2-3; D is tentatively TRBD1 or TRBD2 (5 bases each). Sequenced here: PBMCs, sampled 5 days after the yellow fever booster vaccination. The receptor was isolated from a man aged 18 to 29 who received the YFV17D yellow fever vaccine. The CDR3 coding sequence is TGCAGTGCTACAGGGCGGGCCGCAGATACGCAGTATTTT. This encodes CSATGRAADTQYF.